A single T cell receptor beta chain is shown here with its context. The data belong to a study of blood T cell repertoires in COVID-19. As for the study in general: Samples representing acute and convalescent COVID-19 were sourced from the United States, Italy and Spain. Nucleic acid was either cDNA or gDNA, and it came from T cells, B-cell-depleted T cells, or PBMCs.

The CDR3 loop spans 13 amino acids. Germline lookup yields CDR1 SGHKS and CDR2 YYEKEE (reference sequence). TCRdb's table, derived via immunoSEQ multiplex PCR, lists solely in-frame clones and lacks some. In the table there are 100,000 to 120,000 clones, roughly 85% of which are singletons. The TCR comes from a woman of 80 years or more with active or convalescent COVID-19. This chain links TRBV5-5 with TRBJ2-5; no firm D call. The J call may not be correct, given that the DNA end is closer to TRBJ2-7. The sample comprised peripheral blood. DNA of the CDR3: TGTGCCAGCAGCTTGGGACCTAACTACGAGCAGTACTTC. This translates into CASSLGPNYEQYF.